The present TCR beta chain was sequenced within a study of PD-L1 blockade in urothelial cancer. Background on the study: Each participant's history included 0 to 3 prior chemotherapy regimens. Samples of blood were analyzed 3 weeks (second dose) and 6 weeks after treatment start.

TCRdb's copy holds only in-frame clones and misses some; the assay was immunoSEQ multiplex PCR. The table has roughly 24,000 clones, about 90% seen once. The time point: peripheral blood 6 weeks after treatment start. This sequence originates from a woman aged 60-75 years with urothelial cancer. The material was PBMCs, obtained around atezolizumab (anti-PD-L1) treatment.

In nucleotides, the CDR3 is TGCGCCAGCAGCTTGGGACAGGAGTCAACTAATGAAAAACTGTTTTTT. Its translation is CASSLGQESTNEKLFF. The chain links TRBV5-1 to TRBJ1-4; a possible D gene is TRBD1 (6 bases). The CDR3 has 16 residues. The ends were cut back, 0 bases at V and 0 bases at J, with 9 bases in the middle. Germline V gene lookup returns CDR1 SGHRS and CDR2 YFSETQ.